These T cell receptor beta chains were read from a single sample in a study of CD8+CD57+ T cells in acquired aplastic anemia. From the reads, TCRdb called clonotypes with MiXCR, one entry per CDR3 protein. The profile shows some 190,000 distinct CDR3 sequences, around 59% of them singletons. Specimen: sorted CD4+, CD8+, or CD8+CD57+ T cells (not recorded which) from PBMCs. The receptors come from a human donor in good health, serving as a control. Each CDR3 is given with its conserved first and last residue. D genes are given only for firm matches. Size is stated for part of the rows, as once, few or many counts, or as a class when the clone is expanded.

clone_size,d_call,j_call,v_call,cdr3_aa,cdr3_nt
-,-,TRBJ2-7,TRBV15,CATSRGGGSTYEQYF,TGTGCCACCAGCAGAGGGGGCGGCAGTACCTACGAGCAGTACTTC
-,TRBD1,TRBJ1-4,TRBV15,CATRFSGGNEKLFF,TGTGCCACCAGGTTCTCAGGGGGCAATGAAAAACTGTTTTTT
-,-,TRBJ1-3,TRBV2,CASSRAFSGNTIYF,TGTGCCAGCAGCAGGGCGTTCTCTGGAAACACCATATATTTT
many,-,TRBJ1-1,TRBV5-5,CASSSRQLLNTEAFF,TGTGCCAGCAGCTCACGACAGCTTTTGAACACTGAAGCTTTCTTT
many,-,TRBJ2-7,TRBV20-1,CSAPQGGYKQYF,TGCAGTGCTCCTCAGGGGGGGTACAAGCAGTACTTC
many,-,TRBJ2-1,TRBV6-2/TRBV6-3,CASSFLTGGHYNEQFF,TGTGCCAGCAGCTTCCTAACCGGGGGGCACTACAATGAGCAGTTCTTC
many,-,TRBJ1-5,TRBV5-6,CASSFGGRGNQPQHF,TGTGCCAGCAGCTTCGGGGGGCGCGGCAATCAGCCCCAGCATTTT
many,TRBD1,TRBJ1-2,TRBV5-4,CASSLMQGASGYTF,TGTGCCAGCAGCTTGATGCAGGGGGCAAGTGGCTACACCTTC
-,-,TRBJ1-3,TRBV20-1,CSASTDGNTIYF,TGCAGTGCTAGCACGGATGGAAACACCATATATTTT
many,TRBD1,TRBJ1-3,TRBV6-5,CASSFDRDLGNTIYF,TGTGCCAGCTCATTTGACAGGGACCTTGGAAACACCATATATTTT
many,-,TRBJ1-3,TRBV9,CASSVDGGGLTGNTIYF,TGTGCCAGCAGCGTAGACGGGGGGGGACTTACCGGAAACACCATATATTTT
-,TRBD1,TRBJ1-1,TRBV7-2,CASSLGYGGDSEAFF,TGTGCCAGCAGCTTAGGGTACGGGGGGGACAGTGAAGCTTTCTTT
-,TRBD1,TRBJ1-6,TRBV10-3,CAISAGTGLAHSPLHF,TGTGCCATCAGTGCCGGGACAGGGTTAGCCCATTCACCCCTCCACTTT
-,-,TRBJ1-4,TRBV6-2/TRBV6-3,CASSSSGTNEKLFF,TGTGCCAGCAGTTCATCAGGAACCAATGAAAAACTGTTTTTT
-,TRBD2,TRBJ2-3,TRBV9,CAGGVGGAGGGTDTQYF,TGTGCCGGCGGCGTAGGGGGGGCGGGGGGGGGCACAGATACGCAGTATTTT
-,TRBD1,TRBJ1-6,TRBV5-5,CASSLGGDRANSPLHF,TGTGCCAGCAGCTTGGGAGGGGACAGGGCTAATTCACCCCTCCACTTT
many,-,TRBJ2-7,TRBV6-1,CASSVARAGDEQYF,TGTGCCAGCAGTGTTGCGAGGGCCGGGGACGAGCAGTACTTC
few,-,TRBJ2-6,TRBV29-1,CSVDGSSGANVLTF,TGCAGCGTGGACGGATCCTCTGGGGCCAACGTCCTGACTTTC
once,TRBD1,TRBJ1-6,TRBV10-2,CASNAGTGVNSPLHF,TGCGCCAGCAACGCCGGGACAGGGGTTAATTCACCCCTCCACTTT
many,-,TRBJ1-4,TRBV25-1,CASSGQAGTPGTINEKLFF,TGTGCCAGCAGTGGCCAGGCAGGGACCCCCGGCACTATTAATGAAAAACTGTTTTTT
once,-,TRBJ1-3,TRBV20-1,CSARAQLSGNTIYF,TGCAGTGCTAGAGCCCAGTTATCTGGAAACACCATATATTTT
-,TRBD1,TRBJ2-1,TRBV18,CASSPFDRDNEQFF,TGTGCCAGCTCACCCTTCGACAGGGACAATGAGCAGTTCTTC
many,-,TRBJ1-4,TRBV29-1,CSVERLGTNEKLFF,TGCAGCGTCGAGAGGCTGGGAACTAATGAAAAACTGTTTTTT
-,-,TRBJ1-2,TRBV10-1,CASSESSRSYGYTF,TGCGCCAGCAGTGAGTCGTCCAGGAGCTATGGCTACACCTTC
-,-,TRBJ1-6,TRBV20-1,CSARALGTANSPLHF,TGCAGTGCTAGGGCACTCGGGACCGCGAATTCACCCCTCCACTTT
-,-,TRBJ2-3,TRBV7-2,CASSLDGQGTQYF,TGTGCCAGCAGCTTAGATGGCCAAGGTACGCAGTATTTT
many,-,TRBJ1-6,TRBV4-2,CASSQDVSSYNSPLHF,TGTGCCAGCAGCCAAGATGTCAGCTCCTATAATTCACCCCTCCACTTT
-,-,TRBJ2-7,TRBV3-1,CASSQDYDGDRGDEQYF,TGTGCCAGCAGCCAAGATTACGATGGTGATAGGGGCGACGAGCAGTACTTC
-,-,TRBJ1-2,TRBV6-4,CASSDSDSYGYTF,TGTGCCAGCAGTGACTCGGACAGCTATGGCTACACCTTC
many,TRBD2,TRBJ2-7,TRBV7-9,CASSLGAGGLETYEQYF,TGTGCCAGCAGCTTAGGGGCGGGGGGACTGGAAACCTACGAGCAGTACTTC
-,-,TRBJ2-7,TRBV5-1,CASSLDAVDEQYF,TGCGCCAGCAGCTTGGATGCGGTCGACGAGCAGTACTTC
-,-,TRBJ1-6,TRBV19,CASSLRVDNSPLHF,TGTGCCAGTAGCTTACGAGTTGATAATTCACCCCTCCACTTT
many,-,TRBJ2-5,TRBV4-2,CASSQEPKETQYF,TGTGCCAGCAGCCAAGAGCCGAAAGAGACCCAGTACTTC
-,TRBD1,TRBJ1-6,TRBV20-1,CSASFPGQGNSPLHF,TGCAGTGCTAGCTTTCCGGGACAGGGCAATTCACCCCTCCACTTT
few,-,TRBJ1-6,TRBV28,CASSLRNPGRYNSPLHF,TGTGCCAGCAGTTTGAGAAATCCCGGGAGGTATAATTCACCCCTCCACTTT
-,TRBD2,TRBJ2-7,TRBV7-2,CASSPSASGVSYEQYF,TGTGCCAGCAGCCCTAGCGCTAGCGGGGTCTCCTACGAGCAGTACTTC
many,-,TRBJ2-5,TRBV27,CASRVQGGETQYF,TGTGCCAGCAGGGTTCAGGGTGGAGAGACCCAGTACTTC
-,-,TRBJ1-2,TRBV29-1,CSVEYTQNVYGYTF,TGCAGCGTAGAATATACGCAGAACGTCTATGGCTACACCTTC
-,TRBD2,TRBJ2-1,TRBV20-1,CSAREAIAGGPNEQFF,TGCAGTGCTAGAGAGGCAATAGCGGGGGGGCCTAATGAGCAGTTCTTC